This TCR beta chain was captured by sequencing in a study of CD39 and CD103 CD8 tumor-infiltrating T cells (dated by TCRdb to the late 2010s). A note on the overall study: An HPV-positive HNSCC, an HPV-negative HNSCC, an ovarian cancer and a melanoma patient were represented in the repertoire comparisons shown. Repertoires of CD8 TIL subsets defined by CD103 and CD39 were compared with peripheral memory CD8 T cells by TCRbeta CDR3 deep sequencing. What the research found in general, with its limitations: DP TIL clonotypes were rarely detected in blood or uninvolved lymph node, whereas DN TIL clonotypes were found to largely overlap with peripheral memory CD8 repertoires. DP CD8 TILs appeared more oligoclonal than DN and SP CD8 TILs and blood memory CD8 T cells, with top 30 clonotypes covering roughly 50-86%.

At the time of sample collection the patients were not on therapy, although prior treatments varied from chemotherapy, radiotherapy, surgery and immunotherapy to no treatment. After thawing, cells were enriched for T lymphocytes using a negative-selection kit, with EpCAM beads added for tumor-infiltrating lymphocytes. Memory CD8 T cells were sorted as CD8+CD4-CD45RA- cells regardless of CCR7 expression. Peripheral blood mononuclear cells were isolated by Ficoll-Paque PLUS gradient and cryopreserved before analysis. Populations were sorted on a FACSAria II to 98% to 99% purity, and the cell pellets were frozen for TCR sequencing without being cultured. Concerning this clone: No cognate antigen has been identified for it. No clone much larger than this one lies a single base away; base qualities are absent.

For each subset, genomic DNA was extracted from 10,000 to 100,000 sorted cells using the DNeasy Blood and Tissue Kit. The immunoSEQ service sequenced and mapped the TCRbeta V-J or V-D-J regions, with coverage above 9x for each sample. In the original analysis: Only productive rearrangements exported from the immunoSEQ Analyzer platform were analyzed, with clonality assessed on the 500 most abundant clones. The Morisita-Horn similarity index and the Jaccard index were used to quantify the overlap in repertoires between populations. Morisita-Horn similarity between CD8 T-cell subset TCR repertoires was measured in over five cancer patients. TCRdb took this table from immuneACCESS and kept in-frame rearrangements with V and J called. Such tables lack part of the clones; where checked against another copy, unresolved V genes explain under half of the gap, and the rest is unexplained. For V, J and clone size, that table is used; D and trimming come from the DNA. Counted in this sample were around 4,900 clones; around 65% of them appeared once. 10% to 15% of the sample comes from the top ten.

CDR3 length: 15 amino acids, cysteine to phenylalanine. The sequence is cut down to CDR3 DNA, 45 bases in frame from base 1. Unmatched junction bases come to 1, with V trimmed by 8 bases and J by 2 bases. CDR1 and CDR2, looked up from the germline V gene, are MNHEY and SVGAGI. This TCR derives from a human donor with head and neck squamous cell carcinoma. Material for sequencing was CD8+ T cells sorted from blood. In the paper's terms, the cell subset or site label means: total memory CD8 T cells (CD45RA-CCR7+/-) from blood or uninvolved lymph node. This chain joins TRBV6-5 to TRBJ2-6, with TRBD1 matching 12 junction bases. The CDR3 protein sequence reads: CASGTGGAGANVLTF. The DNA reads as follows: TGTGCCAGCGGGACAGGGGGCGCTGGGGCCAACGTCCTGACTTTC.